This T cell receptor (beta chain) derives from a study of T-cell reconstitution after alpha-beta-depleted transplantation in children. In this sample, this clonotype turned up a few times. The library targeted TCRbeta and was prepared with unique molecular identifiers. TCRdb recomputed calls from the PCR reads with MiXCR, one row per CDR3 protein. Of a few hundred thousand distinct CDR3 sequences listed, around 21% are singletons. CDR3 size: 12 residues. Trimming cost V 0 bases and J 12 bases, with 9 bases left between them. The chain links TRBV12-3 or TRBV12-4 to TRBJ2-1, with D unresolved. Material: PBMCs from the stem cell graft donor, obtained from the stem cell graft. This receptor was taken from a human donor who donated a stem cell graft to a child with acute myeloid leukemia. This chain's CDR3 is CASSLAARSQFF. The CDR3 DNA sequence: TGTGCCAGCAGTTTAGCGGCTCGTTCGCAGTTCTTC.